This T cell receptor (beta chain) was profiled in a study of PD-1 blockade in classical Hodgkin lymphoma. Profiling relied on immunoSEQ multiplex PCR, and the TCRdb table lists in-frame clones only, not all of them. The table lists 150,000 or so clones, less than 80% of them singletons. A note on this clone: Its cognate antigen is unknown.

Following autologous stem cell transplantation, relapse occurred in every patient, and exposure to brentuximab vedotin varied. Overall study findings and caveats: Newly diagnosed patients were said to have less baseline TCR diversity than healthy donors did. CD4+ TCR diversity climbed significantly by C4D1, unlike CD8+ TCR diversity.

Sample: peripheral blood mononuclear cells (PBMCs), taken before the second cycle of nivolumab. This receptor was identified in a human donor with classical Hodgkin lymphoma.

CDR3: CASRSTGSSYNEQFF. CDR3 nucleotides: TGTGCCAGCAGGAGTACGGGGAGCTCCTACAATGAGCAGTTCTTC. The chain uses TRBV6-4 and TRBJ2-1, with a weak D call TRBD2 (5 bases). The CDR3 is 15 amino acids. Germline CDR1 and CDR2: MRHNA and SNTAGT. The V and J ends lost 6 bases and 0 bases respectively, with 12 bases between them.